This T cell receptor beta chain was recovered during a study of blood T cell repertoires in COVID-19. Study background: From the United States, Italy and Spain came samples of acute and convalescent COVID-19.

The CDR3 is 14 residues long. Germline V lookup: CDR1 GTSNPN, CDR2 SVGIG (reference sequence). V was shortened by 1 base and J by 4 bases, with 13 bases between the two germline ends. In the study's own analysis: Estimates of nucleated cell counts were drawn from the amplification of reference gene primers. Method: immunoSEQ multiplex PCR; TCRdb's copy keeps in-frame clones and lacks some. D and trimming come from the DNA, and the V and J calls and clone size come from that table. The sample lists approximately 150,000 clones, over 80% occurring once. Sequenced sample: peripheral blood. The V call is TRBV30, the J call TRBJ1-2; a weak D match, TRBD1 (6 bases). The sequence derives from a woman in her forties or fifties with acute or convalescent COVID-19. The CDR3 reads CAWSDGTGFYGYTF. As DNA, the CDR3 is TGTGCCTGGAGTGATGGTACAGGGTTCTATGGCTACACCTTC.